This paragraph covers one TCR beta chain sequence. What it recognizes is unknown. This CDR3 is also generated by other DNA sequences in the sample. Primers included in the PCR were 60 Vbeta and 13 Jbeta primers. Sequencing was performed with immunoSEQ multiplex PCR; in TCRdb, only in-frame clones are kept and a portion is missing. In the table there are 160,000 or so clones, 70% to 80% of which are singletons. The CDR3 spans 16 residues. Germline V gives CDR1 SGHRS, CDR2 YFSETQ. Trimming removed 0 bases from V and 3 bases from J; junction bases left unmatched: 5. The data derive from a study of cytomegalovirus exposure and HLA in healthy donors. Study-wide results and caveats: Excluded: some indistinguishable V segments such as TRBV6-2 and TRBV6-3.

Likely unrecorded immune exposures existed in these nominally healthy donors. The V call is TRBV5-1, the J call TRBJ2-1; 8 bases are shared with TRBD2. The sequencing input was PBMCs. The TCR sequence derives from a man aged 35 to 55 in good health and CMV-seronegative. The CDR3 reads CASSLAAGGLYNEQFF. The CDR3 nucleotides are TGCGCCAGCAGCTTGGCTGCGGGAGGACTCTACAATGAGCAGTTCTTC.